There are a few counts of the clone carrying this T cell receptor beta chain. Germline V gives CDR1 MGHDK, CDR2 SYGVNS. This CDR3 spans 16 amino acids. Trimming took 3 bases from V and 1 from J, leaving 15 bases between them. This entry belongs to a study of shared clonotypes between healthy human individuals. Terminally differentiated effector memory CD45RA+ cells were excluded from the naive CD8 cells, which were CD45RO-negative and positively selected for CCR7. Those who donated were healthy HIV-negative adults, with no recent acute infections or vaccinations reported. Genomic DNA per cell subset filled all wells of several immunoSEQ plates. The data were produced by immunoSEQ multiplex PCR, yet TCRdb's version contains in-frame clones alone and is incomplete. Among about 2.1 million clones listed, 85% to 95% were seen once.

J is TRBJ1-1 and V is TRBV25-1; TRBD1 might be the D (5 bases). This clonotype was sampled from a man younger than 35 in good health. Some clones in this sample may be carry-over from other donors' samples. Sequencing input: naive CD8+ T cells from PBMCs. In DNA form, the CDR3 reads TGTGCCAGCAGTGACCTTGGGGCGCGTTCGAACACTGAAGCTTTCTTT. It yields the protein CASSDLGARSNTEAFF.